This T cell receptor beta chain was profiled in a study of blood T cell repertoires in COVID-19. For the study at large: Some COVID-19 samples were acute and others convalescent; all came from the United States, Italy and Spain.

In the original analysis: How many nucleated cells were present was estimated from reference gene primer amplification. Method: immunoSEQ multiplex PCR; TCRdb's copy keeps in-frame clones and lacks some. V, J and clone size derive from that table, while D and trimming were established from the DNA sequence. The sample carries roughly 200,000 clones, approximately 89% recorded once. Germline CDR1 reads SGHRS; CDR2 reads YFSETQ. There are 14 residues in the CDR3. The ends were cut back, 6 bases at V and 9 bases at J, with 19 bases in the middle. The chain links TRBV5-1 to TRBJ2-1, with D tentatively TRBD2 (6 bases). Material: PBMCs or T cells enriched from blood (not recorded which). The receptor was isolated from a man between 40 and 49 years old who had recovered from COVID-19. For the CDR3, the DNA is TGCGCCAGCACCCAAGACCCGGGGGTCGTTGAGCAGTTCTTC. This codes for CASTQDPGVVEQFF.